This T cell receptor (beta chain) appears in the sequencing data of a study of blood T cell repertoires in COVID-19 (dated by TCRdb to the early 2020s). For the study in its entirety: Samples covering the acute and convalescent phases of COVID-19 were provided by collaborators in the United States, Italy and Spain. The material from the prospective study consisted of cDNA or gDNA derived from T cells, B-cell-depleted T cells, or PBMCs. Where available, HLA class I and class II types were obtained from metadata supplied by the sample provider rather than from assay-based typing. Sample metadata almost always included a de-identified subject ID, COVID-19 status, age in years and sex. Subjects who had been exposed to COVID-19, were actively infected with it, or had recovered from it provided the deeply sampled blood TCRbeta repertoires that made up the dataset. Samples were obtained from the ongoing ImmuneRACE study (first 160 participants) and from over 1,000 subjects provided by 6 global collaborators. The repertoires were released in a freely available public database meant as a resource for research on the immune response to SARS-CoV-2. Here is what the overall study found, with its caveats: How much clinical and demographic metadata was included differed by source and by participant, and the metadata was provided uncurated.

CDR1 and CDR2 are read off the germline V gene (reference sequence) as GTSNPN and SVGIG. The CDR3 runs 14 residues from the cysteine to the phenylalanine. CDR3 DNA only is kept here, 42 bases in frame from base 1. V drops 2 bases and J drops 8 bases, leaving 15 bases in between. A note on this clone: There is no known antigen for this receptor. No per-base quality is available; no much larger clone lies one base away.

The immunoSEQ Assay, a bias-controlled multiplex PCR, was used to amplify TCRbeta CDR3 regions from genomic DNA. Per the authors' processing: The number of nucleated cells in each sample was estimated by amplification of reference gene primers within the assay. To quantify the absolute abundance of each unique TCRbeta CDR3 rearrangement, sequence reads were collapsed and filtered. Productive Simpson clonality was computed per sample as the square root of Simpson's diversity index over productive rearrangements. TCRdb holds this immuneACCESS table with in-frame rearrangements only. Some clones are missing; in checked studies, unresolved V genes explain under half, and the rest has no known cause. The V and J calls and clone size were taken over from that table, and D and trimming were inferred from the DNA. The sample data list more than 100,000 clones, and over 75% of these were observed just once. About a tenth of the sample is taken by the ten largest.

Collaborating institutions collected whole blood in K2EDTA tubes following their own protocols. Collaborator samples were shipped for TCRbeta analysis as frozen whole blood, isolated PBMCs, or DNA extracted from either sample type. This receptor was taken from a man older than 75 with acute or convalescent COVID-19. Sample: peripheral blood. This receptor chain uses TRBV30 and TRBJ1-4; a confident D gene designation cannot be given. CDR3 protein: CAWSLGGKHEKLFF. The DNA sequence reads TGTGCCTGGAGTTTAGGAGGGAAGCACGAAAAACTGTTTTTT.